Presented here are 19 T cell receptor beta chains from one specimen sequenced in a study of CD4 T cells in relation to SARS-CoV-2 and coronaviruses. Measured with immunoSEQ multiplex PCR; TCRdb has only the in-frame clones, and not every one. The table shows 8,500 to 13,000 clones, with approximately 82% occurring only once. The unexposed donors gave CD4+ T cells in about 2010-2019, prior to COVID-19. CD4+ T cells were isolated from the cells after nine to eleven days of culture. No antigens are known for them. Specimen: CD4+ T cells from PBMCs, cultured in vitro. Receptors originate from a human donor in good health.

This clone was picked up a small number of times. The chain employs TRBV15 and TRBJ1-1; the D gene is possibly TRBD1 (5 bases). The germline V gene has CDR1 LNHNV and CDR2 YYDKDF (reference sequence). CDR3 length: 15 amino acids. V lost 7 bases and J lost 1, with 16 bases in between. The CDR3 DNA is TGTGCCACCACCTCTAGGGACTCTAGGAACACTGAAGCTTTCTTT. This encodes CATTSRDSRNTEAFF.

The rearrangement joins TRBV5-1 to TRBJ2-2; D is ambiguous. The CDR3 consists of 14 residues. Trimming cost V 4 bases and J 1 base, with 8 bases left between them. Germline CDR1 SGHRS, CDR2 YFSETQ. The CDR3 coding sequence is TGCGCCAGCAGCCCCGGCGGGAACACCGGGGAGCTGTTTTTT. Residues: CASSPGGNTGELFF. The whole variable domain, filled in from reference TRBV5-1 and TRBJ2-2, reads KAGVTQTPRYLIKTRGQQVTLSCSPISGHRSVSWYQQTPGQGLQFLFEYFSETQRNKGNFPGRFSGRQFSNSRSEMNVSTLELGDSALYLCASSPGGNTGELFFGEGSRLTVL.

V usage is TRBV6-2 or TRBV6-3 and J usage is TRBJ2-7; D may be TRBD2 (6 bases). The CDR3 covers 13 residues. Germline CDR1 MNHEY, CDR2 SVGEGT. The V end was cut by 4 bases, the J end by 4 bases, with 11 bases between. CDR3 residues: CASSSSGRYEQYF. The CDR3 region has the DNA TGTGCCAGCAGTTCGTCAGGGAGGTACGAGCAGTACTTC.

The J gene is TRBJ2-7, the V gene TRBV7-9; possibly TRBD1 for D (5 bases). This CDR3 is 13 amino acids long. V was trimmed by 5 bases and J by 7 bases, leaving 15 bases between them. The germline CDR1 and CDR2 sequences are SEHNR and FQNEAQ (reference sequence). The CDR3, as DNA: TGTGCCAGCAGCACCCCGCTGGGGCGTGAGCAGTACTTC. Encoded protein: CASSTPLGREQYF.

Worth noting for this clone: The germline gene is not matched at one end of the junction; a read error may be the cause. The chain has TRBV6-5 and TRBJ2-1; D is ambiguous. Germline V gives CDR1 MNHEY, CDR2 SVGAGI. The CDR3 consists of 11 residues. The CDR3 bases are TGTGCCAGCCGTTATCGTTCTGAGCAGTTCTTC. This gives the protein CASRYRSEQFF.

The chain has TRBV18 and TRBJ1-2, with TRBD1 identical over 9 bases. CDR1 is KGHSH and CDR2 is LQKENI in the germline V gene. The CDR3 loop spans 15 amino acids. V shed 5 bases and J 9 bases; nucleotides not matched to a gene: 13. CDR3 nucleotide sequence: TGTGCCAGCTCATCGGGGACAGGGATTTCTATGAGCTACACCTTC. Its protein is CASSSGTGISMSYTF. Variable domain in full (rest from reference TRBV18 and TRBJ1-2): NAGVMQNPRHLVRRRGQEARLRCSPMKGHSHVYWYRQLPEEGLKFMVYLQKENIIDESGMPKERFSAEFPKEGPSILRIQQVVRGDSAAYFCASSSGTGISMSYTFGSGTRLTVV.

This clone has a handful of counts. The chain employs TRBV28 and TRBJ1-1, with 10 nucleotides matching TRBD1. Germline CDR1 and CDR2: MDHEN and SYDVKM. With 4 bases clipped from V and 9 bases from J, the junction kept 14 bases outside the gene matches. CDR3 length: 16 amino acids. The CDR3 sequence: CASSSGSTGQGVKAFF. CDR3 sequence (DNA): TGTGCCAGCAGTTCCGGATCCACCGGACAGGGGGTAAAAGCTTTCTTT.

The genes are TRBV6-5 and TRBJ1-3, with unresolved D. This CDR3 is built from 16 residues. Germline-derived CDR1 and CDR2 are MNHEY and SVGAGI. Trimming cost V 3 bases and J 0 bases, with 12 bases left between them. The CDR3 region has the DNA TGTGCCAGCAGTTATGGGCCCGACTACTCTGGAAACACCATATATTTT. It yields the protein CASSYGPDYSGNTIYF.

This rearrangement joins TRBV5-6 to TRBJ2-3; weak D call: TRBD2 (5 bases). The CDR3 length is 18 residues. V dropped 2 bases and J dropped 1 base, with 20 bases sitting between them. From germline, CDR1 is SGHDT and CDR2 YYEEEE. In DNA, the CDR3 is TGTGCCAGCAGCTTCCCCCCCGCGTCTAGCTCCGGCACAGATACGCAGTATTTT. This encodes CASSFPPASSSGTDTQYF.

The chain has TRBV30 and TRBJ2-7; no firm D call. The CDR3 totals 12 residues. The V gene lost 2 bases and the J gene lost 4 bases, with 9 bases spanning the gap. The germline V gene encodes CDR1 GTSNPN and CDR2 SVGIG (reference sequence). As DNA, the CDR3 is TGTGCCTGGAGTACTACTCGTTACGAGCAGTACTTC. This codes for CAWSTTRYEQYF.

The CDR3 DNA is TGTGCCAGCAGTTTAATAGCGGGAACCTACAATGAGCAGTTCTTC. This gives the protein CASSLIAGTYNEQFF. The V and J genes are TRBV6-2 or TRBV6-3 and TRBJ2-1, with 8 bases matching TRBD2. The CDR3 has 15 amino acids. Unmatched junction bases numbered 4, after V lost 4 bases and J lost 2 bases. Germline CDR1 MNHEY, CDR2 SVGEGT.

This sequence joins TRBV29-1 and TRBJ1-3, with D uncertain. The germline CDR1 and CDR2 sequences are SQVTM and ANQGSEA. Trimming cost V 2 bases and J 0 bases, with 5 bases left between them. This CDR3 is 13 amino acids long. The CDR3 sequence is CSVETGSGNTIYF. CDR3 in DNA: TGCAGCGTTGAAACGGGCTCTGGAAACACCATATATTTT.

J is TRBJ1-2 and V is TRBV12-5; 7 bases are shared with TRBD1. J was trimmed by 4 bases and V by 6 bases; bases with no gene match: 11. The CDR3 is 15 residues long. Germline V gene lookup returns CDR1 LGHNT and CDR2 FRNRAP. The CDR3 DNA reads TGTGCTAGTGGCCCGGGGGGAGGGGGCGCCTATGGCTACACCTTC. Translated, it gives CASGPGGGGAYGYTF. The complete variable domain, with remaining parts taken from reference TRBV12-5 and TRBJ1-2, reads DARVTQTPRHKVTEMGQEVTMRCQPILGHNTVFWYRQTMMQGLELLAYFRNRAPLDDSGMPKDRFSAEMPDATLATLKIQPSEPRDSAVYFCASGPGGGGAYGYTFGSGTRLTVV.

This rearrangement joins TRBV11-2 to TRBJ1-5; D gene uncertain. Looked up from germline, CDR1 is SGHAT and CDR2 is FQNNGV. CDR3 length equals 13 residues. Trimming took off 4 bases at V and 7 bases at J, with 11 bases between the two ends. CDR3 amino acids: CASSSGLGQPQHF. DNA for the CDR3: TGTGCCAGCAGCTCCGGACTTGGGCAGCCCCAGCATTTT.

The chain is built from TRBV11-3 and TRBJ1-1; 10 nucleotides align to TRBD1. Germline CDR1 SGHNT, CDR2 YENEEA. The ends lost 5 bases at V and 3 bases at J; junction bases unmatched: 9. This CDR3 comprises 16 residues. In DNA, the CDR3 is TGTGCCAGCAGCCGGGGGGACAGGGGATCGGACACTGAAGCTTTCTTT. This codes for CASSRGDRGSDTEAFF.

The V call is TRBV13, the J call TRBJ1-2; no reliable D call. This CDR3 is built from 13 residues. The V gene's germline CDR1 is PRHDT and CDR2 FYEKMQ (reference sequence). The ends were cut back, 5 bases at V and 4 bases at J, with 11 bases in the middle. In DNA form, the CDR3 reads TGTGCCAGCAGCACGAGGGATATCTATGGCTACACCTTC. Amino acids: CASSTRDIYGYTF.

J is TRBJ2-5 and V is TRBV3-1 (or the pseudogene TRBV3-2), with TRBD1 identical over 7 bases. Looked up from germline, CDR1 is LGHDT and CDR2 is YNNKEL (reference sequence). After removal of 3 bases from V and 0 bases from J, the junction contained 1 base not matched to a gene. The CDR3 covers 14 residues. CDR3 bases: TGTGCCAGCAGCCAGGGACAGTACCAAGAGACCCAGTACTTC. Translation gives CASSQGQYQETQYF.

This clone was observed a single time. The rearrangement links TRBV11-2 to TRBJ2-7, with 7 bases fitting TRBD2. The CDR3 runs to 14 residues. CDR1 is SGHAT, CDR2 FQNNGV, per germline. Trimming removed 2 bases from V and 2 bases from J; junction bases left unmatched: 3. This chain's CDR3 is CASSLRLAPYEQYF. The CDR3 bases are TGTGCCAGCAGCTTAAGACTAGCCCCCTACGAGCAGTACTTC.

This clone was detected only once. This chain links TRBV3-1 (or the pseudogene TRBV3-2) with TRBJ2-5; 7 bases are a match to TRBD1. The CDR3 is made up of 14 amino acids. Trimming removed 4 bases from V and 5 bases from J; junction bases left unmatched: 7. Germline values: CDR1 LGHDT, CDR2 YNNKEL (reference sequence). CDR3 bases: TGTGCCAGCAGCCCGAACGACAGGGAGGAGACCCAGTACTTC. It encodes CASSPNDREETQYF.